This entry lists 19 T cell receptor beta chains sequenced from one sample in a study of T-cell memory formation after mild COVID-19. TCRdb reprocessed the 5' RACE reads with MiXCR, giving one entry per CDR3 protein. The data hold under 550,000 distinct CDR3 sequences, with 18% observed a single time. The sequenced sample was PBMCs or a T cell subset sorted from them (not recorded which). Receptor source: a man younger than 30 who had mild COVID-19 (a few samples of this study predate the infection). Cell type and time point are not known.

CDR3: CASGDFQETQYF. CDR3 sequence (DNA): TGTGCCAGCGGGGACTTCCAAGAGACCCAGTACTTC. The chain recombines TRBV3-1 with TRBJ2-5; D is perhaps TRBD2 (6 bases). Trimming cost V 8 bases and J 1 base, with 8 bases left between them. Germline loops: CDR1 LGHDT, CDR2 YNNKEL (reference sequence). This CDR3 spans 12 amino acids.

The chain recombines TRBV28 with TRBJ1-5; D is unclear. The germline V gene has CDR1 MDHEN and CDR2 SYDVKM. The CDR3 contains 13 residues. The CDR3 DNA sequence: TGTGCGAGTGGGCAGTATAGCAATCAGCCCCAGCATTTT. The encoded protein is CASGQYSNQPQHF.

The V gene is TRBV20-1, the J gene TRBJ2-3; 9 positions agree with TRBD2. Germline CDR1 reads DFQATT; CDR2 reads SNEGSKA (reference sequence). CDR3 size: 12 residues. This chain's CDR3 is CPLPRGGNTQYF. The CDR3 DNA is TGCCCTCTCCCGCGGGGGGGCAATACGCAGTATTTT.

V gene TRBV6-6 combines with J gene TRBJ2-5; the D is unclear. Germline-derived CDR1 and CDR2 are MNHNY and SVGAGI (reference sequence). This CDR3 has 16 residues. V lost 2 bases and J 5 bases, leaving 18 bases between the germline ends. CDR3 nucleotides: TGTGCCAGCAGTTACCCCCCCGACGGTGCCCCCGAGACCCAGTACTTC. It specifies CASSYPPDGAPETQYF.

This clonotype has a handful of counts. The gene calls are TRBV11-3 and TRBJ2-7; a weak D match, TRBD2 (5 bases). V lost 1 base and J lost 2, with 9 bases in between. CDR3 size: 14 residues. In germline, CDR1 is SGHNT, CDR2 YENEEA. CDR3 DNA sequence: TGTGCCAGCAGCTTAGCGTCCGGGACCTACGAGCAGTACTTC. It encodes CASSLASGTYEQYF.

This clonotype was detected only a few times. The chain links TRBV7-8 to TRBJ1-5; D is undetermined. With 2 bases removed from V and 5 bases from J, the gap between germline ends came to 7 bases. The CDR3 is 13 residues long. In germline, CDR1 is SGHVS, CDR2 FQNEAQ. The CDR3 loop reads CASSLNPDQPQHF. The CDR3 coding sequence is TGTGCCAGCAGCTTAAATCCAGATCAGCCCCAGCATTTT.

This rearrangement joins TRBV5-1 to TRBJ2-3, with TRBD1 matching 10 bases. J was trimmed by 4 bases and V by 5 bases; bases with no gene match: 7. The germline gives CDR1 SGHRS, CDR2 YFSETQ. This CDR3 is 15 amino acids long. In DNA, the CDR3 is TGCGCCAGCAGGCCTCCGGGACAGGGGTCAGATACGCAGTATTTT. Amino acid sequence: CASRPPGQGSDTQYF.

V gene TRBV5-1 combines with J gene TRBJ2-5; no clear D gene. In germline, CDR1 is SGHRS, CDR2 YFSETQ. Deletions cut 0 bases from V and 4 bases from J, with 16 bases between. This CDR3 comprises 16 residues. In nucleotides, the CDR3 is TGCGCCAGCAGCTTGGTTGGTAGAAGCAGAGTAGAGACCCAGTACTTC. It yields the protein CASSLVGRSRVETQYF.

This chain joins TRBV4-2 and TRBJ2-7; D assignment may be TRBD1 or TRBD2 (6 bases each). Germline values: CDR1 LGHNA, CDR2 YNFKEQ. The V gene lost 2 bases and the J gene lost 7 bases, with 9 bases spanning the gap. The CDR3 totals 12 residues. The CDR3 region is CASSQTGREQYF. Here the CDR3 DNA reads TGTGCCAGCAGCCAAACAGGGAGGGAGCAGTACTTC.

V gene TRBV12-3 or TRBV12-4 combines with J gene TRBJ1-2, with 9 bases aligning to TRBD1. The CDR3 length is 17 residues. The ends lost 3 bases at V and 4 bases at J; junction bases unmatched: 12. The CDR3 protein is CASSLGLGQGRGYGYTF. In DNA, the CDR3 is TGTGCCAGCAGTTTGGGATTGGGACAGGGCAGAGGCTATGGCTACACCTTC.

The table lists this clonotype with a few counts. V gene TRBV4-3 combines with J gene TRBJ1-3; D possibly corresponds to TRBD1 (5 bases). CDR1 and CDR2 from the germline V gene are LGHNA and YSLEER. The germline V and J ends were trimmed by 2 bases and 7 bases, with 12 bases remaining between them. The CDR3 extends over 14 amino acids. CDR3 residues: CASSQRDSRNTIYF. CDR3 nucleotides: TGCGCCAGCAGCCAACGGGACTCGAGGAACACCATATATTTT.

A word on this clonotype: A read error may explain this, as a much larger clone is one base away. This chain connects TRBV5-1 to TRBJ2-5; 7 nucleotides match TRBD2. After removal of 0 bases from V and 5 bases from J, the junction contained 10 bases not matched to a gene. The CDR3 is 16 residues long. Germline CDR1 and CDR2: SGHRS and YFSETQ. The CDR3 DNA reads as TGCGCCAGCAGCTTGGATGGACTAGACCCGGCGGAGACCCAGTACTTC. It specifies CASSLDGLDPAETQYF.

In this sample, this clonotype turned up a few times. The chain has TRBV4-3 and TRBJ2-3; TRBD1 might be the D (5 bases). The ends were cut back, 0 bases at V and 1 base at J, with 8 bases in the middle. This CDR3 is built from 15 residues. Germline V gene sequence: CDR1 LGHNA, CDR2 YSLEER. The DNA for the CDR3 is TGCGCCAGCAGCCAAGACGGCAGGGGCACAGATACGCAGTATTTT. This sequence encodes CASSQDGRGTDTQYF.

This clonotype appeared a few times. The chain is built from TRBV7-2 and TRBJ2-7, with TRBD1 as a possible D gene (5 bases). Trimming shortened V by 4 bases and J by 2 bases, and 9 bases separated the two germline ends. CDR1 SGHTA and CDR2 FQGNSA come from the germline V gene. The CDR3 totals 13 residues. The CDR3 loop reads CASSSRVTYEQYV. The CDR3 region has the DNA TGTGCCAGCAGCTCCAGGGTAACCTACGAGCAGTACGTC.

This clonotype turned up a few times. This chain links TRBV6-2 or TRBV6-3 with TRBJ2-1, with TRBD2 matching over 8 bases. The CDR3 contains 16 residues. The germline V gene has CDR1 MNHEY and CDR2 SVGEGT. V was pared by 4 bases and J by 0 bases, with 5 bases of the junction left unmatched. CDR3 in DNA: TGTGCCAGCAGTTTTCAGCGGGGGAGCTCCTACAATGAGCAGTTCTTC. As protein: CASSFQRGSSYNEQFF.

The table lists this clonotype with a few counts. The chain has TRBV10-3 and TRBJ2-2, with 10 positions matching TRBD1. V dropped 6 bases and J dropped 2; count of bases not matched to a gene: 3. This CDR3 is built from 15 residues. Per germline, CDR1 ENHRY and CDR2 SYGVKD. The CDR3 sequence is CAIRGQGDNTGELFF. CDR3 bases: TGTGCCATCAGAGGACAGGGGGACAACACCGGGGAGCTGTTTTTT.

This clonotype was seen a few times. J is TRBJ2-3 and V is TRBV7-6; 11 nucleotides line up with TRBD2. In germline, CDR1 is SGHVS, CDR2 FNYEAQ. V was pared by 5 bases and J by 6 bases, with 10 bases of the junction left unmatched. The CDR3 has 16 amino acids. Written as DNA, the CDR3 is TGTGCCAGCAGCCCCCTAGCGGGGGGCCTGATTGATACGCAGTATTTT. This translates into CASSPLAGGLIDTQYF.

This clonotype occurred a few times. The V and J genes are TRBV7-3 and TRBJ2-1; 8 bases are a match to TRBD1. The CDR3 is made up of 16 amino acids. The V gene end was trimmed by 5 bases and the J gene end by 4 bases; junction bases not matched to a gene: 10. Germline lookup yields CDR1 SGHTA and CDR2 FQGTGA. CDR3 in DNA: TGTGCCAGCAGCCTCGATCCGAGACAGGGGTACAATGAGCAGTTCTTC. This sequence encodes CASSLDPRQGYNEQFF.

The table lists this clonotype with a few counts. CDR3 in amino acids: CASSSPSWGTDTQYF. The DNA for the CDR3 is TGTGCCAGCAGTTCCCCCTCTTGGGGCACAGATACGCAGTATTTT. V and J are TRBV2 and TRBJ2-3; D unclear. The CDR3 is 15 amino acids. Trimming removed 5 bases at V and 1 base at J, with 13 bases between. Germline-derived CDR1 and CDR2 are SNHLY and FYNNEI.